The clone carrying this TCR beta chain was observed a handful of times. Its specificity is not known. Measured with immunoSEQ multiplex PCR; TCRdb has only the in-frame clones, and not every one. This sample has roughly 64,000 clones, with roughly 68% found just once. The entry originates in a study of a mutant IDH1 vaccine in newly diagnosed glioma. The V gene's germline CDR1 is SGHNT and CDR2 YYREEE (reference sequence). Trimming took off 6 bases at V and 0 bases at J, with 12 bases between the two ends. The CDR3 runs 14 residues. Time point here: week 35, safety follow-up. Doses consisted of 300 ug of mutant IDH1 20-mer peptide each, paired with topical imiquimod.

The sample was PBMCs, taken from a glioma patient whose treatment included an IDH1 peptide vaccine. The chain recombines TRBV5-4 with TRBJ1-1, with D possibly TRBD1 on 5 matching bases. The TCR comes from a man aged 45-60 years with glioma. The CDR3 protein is CASTADTLNTEAFF. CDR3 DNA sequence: TGTGCCAGCACTGCGGACACTCTGAACACTGAAGCTTTCTTT. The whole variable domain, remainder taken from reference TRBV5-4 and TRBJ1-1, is ETGVTQSPTHLIKTRGQQVTLRCSSQSGHNTVSWYQQALGQGPQFIFQYYREEENGRGNFPPRFSGLQFPNYSSELNVNALELDDSALYLCASTADTLNTEAFFGQGTRLTVV.